What follows describes a single T cell receptor beta chain. Its cognate antigen is unknown. TCRdb's copy holds only in-frame clones and misses some; the assay was immunoSEQ multiplex PCR. The repertoire holds some 11,000 clones, with approximately 80% as singletons. These data belong to a study of PD-1 blockade in classical Hodgkin lymphoma. As for the study in general: Nivolumab 3 mg/kg was given intravenously every 2 weeks.

Trimming cost V 5 bases and J 5 bases, with 10 bases left between them. Germline loops: CDR1 SGHAT, CDR2 FQNNGV. The CDR3 covers 13 residues. The patients all showed relapse after autologous stem cell transplantation, while their brentuximab vedotin exposure varied. Study results and caveats: Similar baseline diversity was found in complete responders and newly diagnosed patients.

V gene TRBV11-2 combines with J gene TRBJ1-5, with D maybe TRBD1 (5 bases). The source was peripheral blood mononuclear cells (PBMCs), collected at baseline. The receptor was isolated from a human donor with classical Hodgkin lymphoma. CDR3 sequence: CASSPTGHQPQHF. CDR3 DNA sequence: TGTGCCAGCAGCCCAACGGGACATCAGCCCCAGCATTTT.